Listed here are 21 T cell receptor beta chains from one sample, sequenced in a study of cytomegalovirus exposure and HLA in healthy donors. The PCR contained 60 Vbeta and 13 Jbeta primers. Libraries were prepared by immunoSEQ multiplex PCR; TCRdb keeps only in-frame clonotypes and omits some of them. This sample's table has around 140,000 clones. Sequenced input: PBMCs. These receptors all stem from a woman aged 18-29 years in good health and CMV-seronegative.

The rearrangement links TRBV5-4 to TRBJ2-5; D is possibly TRBD2 (5 bases). V lost 4 bases to trimming and J lost 2 bases, with 18 bases between them. This CDR3 region has 16 residues. CDR1 SGHNT and CDR2 YYREEE come from the germline V gene (reference sequence). The CDR3 bases are TGTGCCAGCAGCCGGGGAAGAAAGGACTTTCAAGAGACCCAGTACTTC. It codes for CASSRGRKDFQETQYF.

The DNA of the CDR3 is TGCGCCAGCAGTGCTAGCGGGAGCAATGAGCAGTTCTTC. Its protein is CASSASGSNEQFF. The chain combines TRBV10-1 with TRBJ2-1, with TRBD2 matching over 10 bases. Germline V lookup: CDR1 WNHNN, CDR2 SYGVQD (reference sequence). The CDR3 contains 13 residues. V shed 4 bases, J shed 6 bases, and the junction held 0 bases outside the gene matches.

V and J are TRBV7-3 and TRBJ2-3; 8 bases agree with TRBD1. The CDR3 contains 16 residues. With V trimmed by 1 base and J by 1 base, 4 bases remained unmatched. The germline gives CDR1 SGHTA, CDR2 FQGTGA. The CDR3 loop is CASSLRGQVGTDTQYF. Written as DNA, the CDR3 is TGTGCCAGCAGCTTAAGGGGACAGGTGGGCACAGATACGCAGTATTTT.

The rearrangement uses TRBV10-3 and TRBJ2-2; tentatively, D is TRBD2 (6 bases). V was clipped by 7 bases and J by 2 bases, with 11 bases between them. Looked up from germline, CDR1 is ENHRY and CDR2 is SYGVKD. The CDR3 totals 14 residues. The CDR3 DNA reads as TGTGCCATCATGGGGGGAGCAAACACCGGGGAGCTGTTTTTT. Translation: CAIMGGANTGELFF.

This chain connects TRBV19 to TRBJ2-1; perhaps TRBD1 as D (5 bases). Germline CDR1 reads LNHDA; CDR2 reads SQIVND (reference sequence). The CDR3 runs 15 residues. Trimming took 10 bases from V and 8 from J, leaving 24 bases between them. The CDR3, as DNA: TGTGCCACTTCCTTGGGGCAGGGTTATTTCGATGAGCAGTTCTTC. This gives the protein CATSLGQGYFDEQFF.

The chain has TRBV15 and TRBJ2-5; D uncertain. The DNA end lines up better with TRBJ2-7; the J call may be wrong. The CDR3 is made up of 14 amino acids. Germline V gene sequence: CDR1 LNHNV, CDR2 YYDKDF (reference sequence). CDR3 bases: TGTGCCACCAGCAGAGAACAGAGCTCCTACGAGCAGTACTTC. Its translation is CATSREQSSYEQYF.

The chain recombines TRBV29-1 with TRBJ1-1, with 7 positions matching TRBD1. Germline V gene sequence: CDR1 SQVTM, CDR2 ANQGSEA. The CDR3 contains 13 residues. Trimming at V came to 3 bases and at J to 11 bases, leaving 12 bases not matched to a gene. CDR3 loop: CSVEKGDSPRAFF. CDR3 sequence (DNA): TGCAGCGTTGAGAAGGGGGACAGCCCTCGGGCTTTCTTT.

The V gene is TRBV2, the J gene TRBJ2-1, with 10 bases identical to TRBD1. The CDR3 is 15 amino acids. Trimming took 3 bases from V and 4 from J; bases not matched to a gene: 3. CDR1 is SNHLY, CDR2 FYNNEI, per germline. In DNA, the CDR3 is TGTGCCAGCAGTGAGGGACAGGGGCCATACAATGAGCAGTTCTTC. This translates into CASSEGQGPYNEQFF. Using reference TRBV2 and TRBJ2-1 for the parts outside the CDR3, the full variable domain is EPEVTQTPSHQVTQMGQEVILRCVPISNHLYFYWYRQILGQKVEFLVSFYNNEISEKSEIFDDQFSVERPDGSNFTLKIRSTKLEDSAMYFCASSEGQGPYNEQFFGPGTRLTVL.

The V call is TRBV4-3, the J call TRBJ2-6; 7 bases are shared with TRBD2. Unmatched junction bases numbered 3, after V lost 0 bases and J lost 1 base. CDR3 length equals 17 residues. CDR1 LGHNA and CDR2 YSLEER come from the germline V gene. CDR3 residues: CASSQERGISGANVLTF. In DNA, the CDR3 is TGCGCCAGCAGCCAAGAGCGGGGGATTTCTGGGGCCAACGTCCTGACTTTC.

The chain uses TRBV19 and TRBJ2-1; 10 positions agree with TRBD2. Germline V CDR1 and CDR2: LNHDA, SQIVND (reference sequence). With 5 bases clipped from V and 3 bases from J, the junction kept 16 bases outside the gene matches. The CDR3 contains 19 residues. The CDR3 DNA is TGTGCCAGTAGTGGGAGCGGAGAGTCTAGCGGGAGTTTCTACAATGAGCAGTTCTTC. It specifies CASSGSGESSGSFYNEQFF.

The rearrangement links TRBV5-8 to TRBJ2-7; 10 nucleotides line up with TRBD2. CDR1 is SGHTS, CDR2 YDEGEE, per germline. V gave up 4 bases and J gave up 2 bases; unmatched junction bases: 9. The CDR3 has 16 amino acids. The CDR3 loop is CASSRFSGGQAYEQYF. As DNA, the CDR3 is TGTGCCAGCAGCCGATTTAGCGGGGGGCAAGCCTACGAGCAGTACTTC. The variable domain in full, completed from reference TRBV5-8 and TRBJ2-7, reads EAGVTQSPTHLIKTRGQQATLRCSPISGHTSVYWYQQALGLGLQFLLWYDEGEERNRGNFPPRFSGRQFPNYSSELNVNALELEDSALYLCASSRFSGGQAYEQYFGPGTRLTVT.

The chain couples TRBV5-8 to TRBJ1-1; a weak D match, TRBD1 (5 bases). Germline V gives CDR1 SGHTS, CDR2 YDEGEE. The CDR3 covers 13 residues. V lost 0 bases to trimming and J lost 8 bases, with 11 bases between them. CDR3 in DNA: TGTGCCAGCAGCTTGGCCTGGGGGGGGGAAGCTTTCTTT. Its translation: CASSLAWGGEAFF.

The V gene is TRBV7-9, the J gene TRBJ1-4; D call uncertain. CDR1 SEHNR and CDR2 FQNEAQ come from the germline V gene (reference sequence). V lost 5 bases and J 8 bases, leaving 9 bases between the germline ends. CDR3 length: 12 amino acids. The CDR3 DNA sequence: TGTGCCAGCAGCCCCATCGAGGAAAAACTGTTTTTT. It yields the protein CASSPIEEKLFF.

The genes are TRBV27 and TRBJ2-7; 11 positions agree with TRBD2. J was trimmed by 3 bases and V by 4 bases; bases with no gene match: 2. The CDR3 spans 14 residues. Per germline, CDR1 MNHEY and CDR2 SMNVEV (reference sequence). The chain's CDR3 is CASSSLAGDYEQYF. CDR3 bases: TGTGCCAGCAGTTCACTAGCGGGGGACTACGAGCAGTACTTC.

The genes are TRBV28 and TRBJ2-7; a possible D gene is TRBD2 (5 bases). Germline loops: CDR1 MDHEN, CDR2 SYDVKM. The CDR3 loop spans 14 amino acids. Trimming took 3 bases from V and 2 from J, leaving 11 bases between them. Written as DNA, the CDR3 is TGTGCCAGCAGTTTGAACCGGGGTCCCTACGAGCAGTACGTC. It translates to CASSLNRGPYEQYV.

This sequence joins TRBV11-2 and TRBJ2-5; 13 bases are shared with TRBD2. V dropped 6 bases and J dropped 4; count of bases not matched to a gene: 8. Looked up from germline, CDR1 is SGHAT and CDR2 is FQNNGV. The CDR3 has 16 residues. This CDR3 reads CASRFRTSGRGETQYF. CDR3 in DNA: TGTGCCAGCAGGTTCCGAACTAGCGGGAGGGGAGAGACCCAGTACTTC.

The chain has TRBV19 and TRBJ2-2, with 9 bases that match TRBD2. With V trimmed by 3 bases and J by 1 base, 3 bases remained unmatched. CDR3 length equals 16 residues. In germline, CDR1 is LNHDA, CDR2 SQIVND (reference sequence). Here the CDR3 DNA reads TGTGCCAGTAGTATGTTTAGCGGGAGGAACACCGGGGAGCTGTTTTTT. It is translated as CASSMFSGRNTGELFF.

This chain links TRBV6-5 with TRBJ2-7, with 7 nucleotides matching TRBD2. The trim removed 6 bases at V and 0 bases at J, leaving 5 bases unmatched. The CDR3 runs to 14 residues. From germline, CDR1 is MNHEY and CDR2 SVGAGI. The CDR3 reads CASRAGTTSYEQYV. As DNA, the CDR3 is TGTGCCAGCAGGGCCGGGACTACCTCCTACGAGCAGTACGTC.

The chain is built from TRBV2 and TRBJ1-6; 11 bases map to TRBD1. The CDR3 runs 14 residues. With 6 bases clipped from V and 8 bases from J, the junction kept 3 bases outside the gene matches. Germline V lookup: CDR1 SNHLY, CDR2 FYNNEI. CDR3 nucleotides: TGTGCCAGCAGCCGGGACAGGGGGTATTCACCCCTCCACTTT. This encodes CASSRDRGYSPLHF.

The J gene is TRBJ2-3, the V gene TRBV27, with TRBD1 matching 7 bases. CDR1 and CDR2 (germline): MNHEY, SMNVEV (reference sequence). The V segment lost 3 bases and the J segment 0 bases; nucleotides outside the gene matches: 3. The CDR3 loop spans 15 amino acids. The CDR3 DNA reads TGTGCCAGCAGTTTGGGACAGTTTAGCACAGATACGCAGTATTTT. Amino acids: CASSLGQFSTDTQYF.

V gene TRBV7-8 combines with J gene TRBJ1-1; unclear D gene. The ends were cut back, 1 base at V and 1 base at J, with 4 bases in the middle. The CDR3 consists of 13 residues. Germline CDR1 SGHVS, CDR2 FQNEAQ. The CDR3 coding sequence is TGTGCCAGCAGCTTAGTAGAGAACACTGAAGCTTTCTTT. Encoded protein: CASSLVENTEAFF. The full variable domain, with the rest looked up from reference TRBV7-8 and TRBJ1-1, is GAGVSQSPRYKVAKRGQDVALRCDPISGHVSLFWYQQALGQGPEFLTYFQNEAQLDKSGLPSDRFFAERPEGSVSTLKIQRTQQEDSAVYLCASSLVENTEAFFGQGTRLTVV.